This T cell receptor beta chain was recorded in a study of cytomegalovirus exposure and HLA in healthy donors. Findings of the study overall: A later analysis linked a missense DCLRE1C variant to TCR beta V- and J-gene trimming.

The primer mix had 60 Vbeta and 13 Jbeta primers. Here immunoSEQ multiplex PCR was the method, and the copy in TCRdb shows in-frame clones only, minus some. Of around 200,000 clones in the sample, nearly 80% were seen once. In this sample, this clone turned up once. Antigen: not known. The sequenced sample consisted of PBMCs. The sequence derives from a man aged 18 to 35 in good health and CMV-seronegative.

The CDR3 is CASSYEIRGHNSPLHF. Written as DNA, the CDR3 is TGTGCCAGCAGTTACGAGATCAGGGGGCATAATTCACCCCTCCACTTT. The chain is built from TRBV6-5 and TRBJ1-6, with TRBD1 identical over 8 bases. CDR1 MNHEY and CDR2 SVGAGI come from the germline V gene. The V segment lost 2 bases and the J segment 5 bases; nucleotides outside the gene matches: 5. This CDR3 comprises 16 residues.